This TCR beta chain stems from a study of blood T cell repertoires in COVID-19. The length of the CDR3 is 19 residues. Germline CDR1 is SGHKS and CDR2 is YYEKEE (reference sequence). V was pared by 6 bases and J by 1 base, with 14 bases of the junction left unmatched. Sequenced by immunoSEQ multiplex PCR; TCRdb stores in-frame clones only, minus some. The sample lists fewer than 40,000 clones; around four fifths were seen once. Sequenced material: peripheral blood. The chain combines TRBV5-5 with TRBJ2-2; TRBD2 matches 11 bases. This receptor was identified in a man aged 60-69 years with acute or convalescent COVID-19. This CDR3 reads CASTVGGLAVQKNTGELFF. In nucleotides, the CDR3 is TGTGCCAGCACCGTGGGGGGACTAGCGGTCCAGAAGAACACCGGGGAGCTGTTTTTT.